These T cell receptor beta chains were read from a single sample in a study of CD8+ T cells in alopecia areata. The assay was immunoSEQ multiplex PCR, and TCRdb's table has in-frame clones only and misses some. The sample carries 90,000 to 150,000 clones, 50% to 55% recorded once. Sample: CD4+ T cells sorted from blood, taken at week 4, from a patient treated with tofacitinib. The receptors were gathered from a human donor with alopecia areata. The CDR3 runs from the conserved cysteine through the conserved F or W. Each record gives: J gene, D gene, clone size, V gene, CDR3 DNA, CDR3 protein. A D gene is named only where the DNA matches it firmly. Clone sizes are given selectively: once, few, many, or a class where the clone is expanded.

j_call: TRBJ2-1
d_call: NA
clone_size: NA
v_call: TRBV29-1
cdr3_nt: TGCAGCGAATCCGGGTCCTACAATGAGCAGTTCTTC
cdr3_aa: CSESGSYNEQFF

j_call: TRBJ2-1
d_call: TRBD2
clone_size: NA
v_call: TRBV7-8
cdr3_nt: TGTGCCAGCAGCGAAGGGACTAGCGGAAACAATGAGCAGTTCTTC
cdr3_aa: CASSEGTSGNNEQFF

j_call: TRBJ2-3
d_call: NA
clone_size: NA
v_call: TRBV6-5
cdr3_nt: TGTGCCAGCAGGCGACAGTACTCTAGCACAGATACGCAGTATTTT
cdr3_aa: CASRRQYSSTDTQYF

j_call: TRBJ1-4
d_call: NA
clone_size: NA
v_call: TRBV4-1
cdr3_nt: TGCGCCAGCAGCCCTGACGGGCAGGGTGAAAAACTGTTTTTT
cdr3_aa: CASSPDGQGEKLFF

j_call: TRBJ2-1
d_call: TRBD2
clone_size: NA
v_call: TRBV27
cdr3_nt: TGTGCCAGCAGTTTAAGGTTAGCGGGGGCTGTGAATGAGCAGTTCTTC
cdr3_aa: CASSLRLAGAVNEQFF

j_call: TRBJ2-3
d_call: TRBD1
clone_size: NA
v_call: TRBV7-9
cdr3_nt: TGTGCCAGCAGGTTCACAGGGGGCGTAGCAGATACGCAGTATTTT
cdr3_aa: CASRFTGGVADTQYF

j_call: TRBJ1-5
d_call: NA
clone_size: many
v_call: TRBV2
cdr3_nt: TGTGCCAGCAAAGAAGAGGTGGCTATCAATCAGCCCCAGCATTTT
cdr3_aa: CASKEEVAINQPQHF

j_call: TRBJ2-7
d_call: TRBD1
clone_size: NA
v_call: TRBV7-9
cdr3_nt: TGTGCCAGCAGCTTAACCGGGACAGGGGCTGACGAGCAGTACTTC
cdr3_aa: CASSLTGTGADEQYF

j_call: TRBJ2-7
d_call: TRBD1
clone_size: NA
v_call: TRBV29-1
cdr3_nt: TGCAGCGTCCAACAGCTACAGGGGACCTACTACGAGCAGTACTTC
cdr3_aa: CSVQQLQGTYYEQYF

j_call: TRBJ2-1
d_call: TRBD2
clone_size: once
v_call: TRBV4-1
cdr3_nt: TGCGCCAGCAGCCAAGATCAACTAGCGGGGCGAAATGAGCAGTTCTTC
cdr3_aa: CASSQDQLAGRNEQFF

j_call: TRBJ1-2
d_call: NA
clone_size: few
v_call: TRBV18
cdr3_nt: TGTGCCAGCTCACCCCCCGGCAAGGCTGGGGGGAACTATGGCTACACCTTC
cdr3_aa: CASSPPGKAGGNYGYTF

j_call: TRBJ1-5
d_call: TRBD1
clone_size: NA
v_call: TRBV18
cdr3_nt: TGTGCCAGCTCACCCCCAGGGACAGGCGATCAGCCCCAGCATTTT
cdr3_aa: CASSPPGTGDQPQHF

j_call: TRBJ2-1
d_call: NA
clone_size: few
v_call: TRBV5-4
cdr3_nt: TGTGCCAGCAGCCTCCGAATCGAGGGGAGCGATGAGCAGTTCTTC
cdr3_aa: CASSLRIEGSDEQFF

j_call: TRBJ2-7
d_call: NA
clone_size: NA
v_call: TRBV5-1
cdr3_nt: TGCGCCAGCAGCTTCTCGAATGTGGAGCAGTACTTC
cdr3_aa: CASSFSNVEQYF

j_call: TRBJ2-1
d_call: NA
clone_size: NA
v_call: TRBV7-8
cdr3_nt: TGTGCCAGCAGCTCACAGAGCAAGGAGGTTGAGCAGTTCTTC
cdr3_aa: CASSSQSKEVEQFF

j_call: TRBJ1-4
d_call: NA
clone_size: few
v_call: TRBV29-1
cdr3_nt: TGCAGCGTGCAGGACGGCCCGAATGAAAAACTGTTTTTT
cdr3_aa: CSVQDGPNEKLFF

j_call: TRBJ2-6
d_call: NA
clone_size: NA
v_call: TRBV9
cdr3_nt: TGTGCCAGCAGCGTAGGTTCCGGTTACGGCTCTGGGGCCAACGTCCTGACTTTC
cdr3_aa: CASSVGSGYGSGANVLTF

j_call: TRBJ1-1
d_call: NA
clone_size: few
v_call: TRBV29-1
cdr3_nt: TGCAGCGTCCGGGCCTTGAACACTGAAGCTTTCTTT
cdr3_aa: CSVRALNTEAFF

j_call: TRBJ2-7
d_call: NA
clone_size: NA
v_call: TRBV5-1
cdr3_nt: TGCGCCAGCAGCTTGGACCAGTACGAGCAGTACTTC
cdr3_aa: CASSLDQYEQYF

j_call: TRBJ1-2
d_call: TRBD1
clone_size: NA
v_call: TRBV5-6
cdr3_nt: TGTGCCAGCAGCCACCAGGGGGGCGGCTATGGCTACACCTTC
cdr3_aa: CASSHQGGGYGYTF

j_call: TRBJ2-7
d_call: NA
clone_size: few
v_call: TRBV2
cdr3_nt: TGTGCCAGCACCAGGACAGCCTCCTACGAGCAGTACTTC
cdr3_aa: CASTRTASYEQYF

j_call: TRBJ2-1
d_call: NA
clone_size: few
v_call: TRBV10-3
cdr3_nt: TGTGCCATCAGTGCGGCAGCGGGTAAAGATGAGCAGTTCTTC
cdr3_aa: CAISAAAGKDEQFF

j_call: TRBJ1-1
d_call: NA
clone_size: NA
v_call: TRBV4-1
cdr3_nt: TGCGCCAGCAGCCGAGAAAGCCTACAGGGAGATAACACTGAAGCTTTCTTT
cdr3_aa: CASSRESLQGDNTEAFF

j_call: TRBJ1-1
d_call: NA
clone_size: few
v_call: TRBV19
cdr3_nt: TGTGCCAGTAGCCTGGCCTTGAACACTGAAGCTTTCTTT
cdr3_aa: CASSLALNTEAFF

j_call: TRBJ1-2
d_call: TRBD1
clone_size: few
v_call: TRBV11-2
cdr3_nt: TGTGCCAGCAGCTTGGCCGGGACAGGACGCAACTATGGCTACACCTTC
cdr3_aa: CASSLAGTGRNYGYTF

j_call: TRBJ1-1
d_call: NA
clone_size: NA
v_call: TRBV27
cdr3_nt: TGTGCCAGCAACTCGGGGTACGCTGAAGCTTTCTTT
cdr3_aa: CASNSGYAEAFF

j_call: TRBJ1-1
d_call: TRBD1
clone_size: NA
v_call: TRBV30
cdr3_nt: TGTGCCTGGAATATAGGCCGACAGGGGATGAACACTGAAGCTTTCTTT
cdr3_aa: CAWNIGRQGMNTEAFF

j_call: TRBJ2-3
d_call: NA
clone_size: few
v_call: TRBV7-8
cdr3_nt: TGTGCCAGCAGCCCACCGTCAGATACGCAGTATTTT
cdr3_aa: CASSPPSDTQYF

j_call: TRBJ1-2
d_call: NA
clone_size: few
v_call: TRBV29-1
cdr3_nt: TGCAGCGCCGGAGATGGCTACACCTTC
cdr3_aa: CSAGDGYTF

j_call: TRBJ2-4
d_call: NA
clone_size: NA
v_call: TRBV30
cdr3_nt: TGTGCCTGGACGGAGGGAAACATTCAGTACTTC
cdr3_aa: CAWTEGNIQYF

j_call: TRBJ2-3
d_call: TRBD2
clone_size: NA
v_call: TRBV7-9
cdr3_nt: TGTGCCAGCCGCCCGGGGAGCGGGAGAACAGATACGCAGTATTTT
cdr3_aa: CASRPGSGRTDTQYF

j_call: TRBJ1-5
d_call: NA
clone_size: NA
v_call: TRBV29-1
cdr3_nt: TGCAGCGTTCGAACGGCAGGGGATCAGCCCCAGCATTTT
cdr3_aa: CSVRTAGDQPQHF

j_call: TRBJ1-1
d_call: NA
clone_size: NA
v_call: TRBV27
cdr3_nt: TGTGCCAGCGCCCGGGGGGGGAACACTGAAGCTTTCTTT
cdr3_aa: CASARGGNTEAFF

j_call: TRBJ2-1
d_call: NA
clone_size: NA
v_call: TRBV9
cdr3_nt: TGTGCCAGCAGCGTAGACTCGGGCATCTACAATGAGCAGTTCTTC
cdr3_aa: CASSVDSGIYNEQFF

j_call: TRBJ2-5
d_call: NA
clone_size: NA
v_call: TRBV29-1
cdr3_nt: TGCAGCGTTGTTAACCCTCATCGGGAAGGGTCCCAGTACTTC
cdr3_aa: CSVVNPHREGSQYF

j_call: TRBJ1-1
d_call: NA
clone_size: NA
v_call: TRBV5-4
cdr3_nt: TGTGCCAGCAGCTTGGGGACAGTTAACACTGAAGCTTTCTTT
cdr3_aa: CASSLGTVNTEAFF

j_call: TRBJ1-5
d_call: NA
clone_size: few
v_call: TRBV29-1
cdr3_nt: TGCAGCGTGACAAATGGGGATCAGCCCCAGCATTTT
cdr3_aa: CSVTNGDQPQHF

j_call: TRBJ2-1
d_call: TRBD2
clone_size: NA
v_call: TRBV28
cdr3_nt: TGTGCCAGCCGAACTAGCGGGGTGAGCTCCTACAATGAGCAGTTCTTC
cdr3_aa: CASRTSGVSSYNEQFF

j_call: TRBJ2-1
d_call: NA
clone_size: NA
v_call: TRBV5-1
cdr3_nt: TGCGCCAGCAGCCCATCGTTAGGGACCCCCGGGAACAATGAGCAGTTCTTC
cdr3_aa: CASSPSLGTPGNNEQFF

j_call: TRBJ2-7
d_call: NA
clone_size: NA
v_call: TRBV29-1
cdr3_nt: TGCAGCGTTGAAGTCTTCTTAGCGTGGGACGGATCCTACGAGCAGTACTTC
cdr3_aa: CSVEVFLAWDGSYEQYF

j_call: TRBJ1-1
d_call: TRBD1
clone_size: NA
v_call: TRBV29-1
cdr3_nt: TGCAGCCCAAAGACAGGGCAGAACACTGAAGCTTTCTTT
cdr3_aa: CSPKTGQNTEAFF

j_call: TRBJ1-1
d_call: NA
clone_size: NA
v_call: TRBV30
cdr3_nt: TGTGCCTCCCCAGGGACAAGGTCCAACACTGAAGCTTTCTTT
cdr3_aa: CASPGTRSNTEAFF

j_call: TRBJ1-2
d_call: NA
clone_size: NA
v_call: TRBV27
cdr3_nt: TGTGCCAGATCGCGGGCACCATGGGGATATGGCTACACCTTC
cdr3_aa: CARSRAPWGYGYTF

j_call: TRBJ2-3
d_call: TRBD1
clone_size: few
v_call: TRBV5-1
cdr3_nt: TGCGCCAGCAGCTTGGGACAGGGGCCAGATACGCAGTATTTT
cdr3_aa: CASSLGQGPDTQYF

j_call: TRBJ1-1
d_call: NA
clone_size: NA
v_call: TRBV18
cdr3_nt: TGTGCCAGCTCACCTGGCCCCGGCCCCGGCACTGAAGCTTTCTTT
cdr3_aa: CASSPGPGPGTEAFF

j_call: TRBJ1-1
d_call: TRBD1
clone_size: NA
v_call: TRBV6-1
cdr3_nt: TGTGCCAGCATCCGGACAGGGGCCACTGAAGCTTTCTTT
cdr3_aa: CASIRTGATEAFF

j_call: TRBJ1-5
d_call: NA
clone_size: many
v_call: TRBV7-8
cdr3_nt: TGTGCCAGCAGCTTAGATCATCAGCCCCAGCATTTT
cdr3_aa: CASSLDHQPQHF

j_call: TRBJ1-2
d_call: NA
clone_size: NA
v_call: TRBV29-1
cdr3_nt: TGCAGCGTTGTAGTGGGCAGGGGTTATACCGTCGATGGCTACACCTTC
cdr3_aa: CSVVVGRGYTVDGYTF

j_call: TRBJ2-6
d_call: NA
clone_size: NA
v_call: TRBV6-5
cdr3_nt: TGTGCCAGCAGTTACGAGACTGACTGGGCCAACGTCCTGACTTTC
cdr3_aa: CASSYETDWANVLTF